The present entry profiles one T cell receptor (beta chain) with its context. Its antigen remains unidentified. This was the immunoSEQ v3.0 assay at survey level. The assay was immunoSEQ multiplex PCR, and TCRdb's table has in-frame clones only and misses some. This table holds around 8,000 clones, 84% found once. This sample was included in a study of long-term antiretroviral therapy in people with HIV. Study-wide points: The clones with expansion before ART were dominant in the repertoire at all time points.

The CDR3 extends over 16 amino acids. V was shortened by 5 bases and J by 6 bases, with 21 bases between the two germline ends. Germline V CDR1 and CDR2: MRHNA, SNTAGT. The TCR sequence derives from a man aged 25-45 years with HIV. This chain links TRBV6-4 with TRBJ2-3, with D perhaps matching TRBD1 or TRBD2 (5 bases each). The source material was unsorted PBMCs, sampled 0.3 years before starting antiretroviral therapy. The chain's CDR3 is CASSPTPGPGGDTQYF. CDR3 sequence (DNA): TGTGCCAGCAGTCCAACTCCGGGACCGGGCGGGGATACGCAGTATTTT.